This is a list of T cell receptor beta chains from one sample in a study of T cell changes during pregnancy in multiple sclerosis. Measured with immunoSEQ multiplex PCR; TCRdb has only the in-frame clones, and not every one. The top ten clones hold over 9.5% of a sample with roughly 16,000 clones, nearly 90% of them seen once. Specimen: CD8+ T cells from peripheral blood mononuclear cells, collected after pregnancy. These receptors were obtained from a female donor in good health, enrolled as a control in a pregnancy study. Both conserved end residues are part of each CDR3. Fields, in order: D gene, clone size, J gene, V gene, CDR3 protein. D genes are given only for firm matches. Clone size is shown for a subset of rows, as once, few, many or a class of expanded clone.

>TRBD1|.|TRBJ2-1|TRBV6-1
CASSLGQLSYNEQFF
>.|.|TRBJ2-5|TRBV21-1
CASIGTGGGVETQYF
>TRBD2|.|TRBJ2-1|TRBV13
CASSFQAGPTINNEQFF
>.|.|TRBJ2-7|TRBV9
CASSLDGGDTYEQYF
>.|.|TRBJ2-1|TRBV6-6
CASSLRGNHEQFF
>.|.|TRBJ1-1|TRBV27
CASSLAGLGTEAFF
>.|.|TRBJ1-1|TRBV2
CASSEFWGGETEAFF
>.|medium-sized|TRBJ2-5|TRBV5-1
CASSLTAGANLAETQYF
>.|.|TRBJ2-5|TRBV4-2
CASSQEWGLQETQYF
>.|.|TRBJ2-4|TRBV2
CASSSGGVAKNIQYF
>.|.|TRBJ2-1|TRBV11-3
CASRPRAIWDEQFF
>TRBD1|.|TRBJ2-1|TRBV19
CASSIASRGFNNEQFF
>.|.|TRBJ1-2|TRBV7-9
CASSSWDIPNYGYTF
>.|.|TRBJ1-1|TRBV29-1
CSAVGGALNTEAFF
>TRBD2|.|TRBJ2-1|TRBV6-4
CASSSGGGSYNEQFF
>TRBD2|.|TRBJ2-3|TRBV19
CATLAGWGDTQYF
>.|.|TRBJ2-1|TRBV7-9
CASSPSESSYNEQFF
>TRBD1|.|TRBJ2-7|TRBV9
CASSVGDSHIYEQYF
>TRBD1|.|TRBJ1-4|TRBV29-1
CSAAGTGGEKLFF
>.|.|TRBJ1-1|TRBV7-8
CASSLVSGVNTEAFF
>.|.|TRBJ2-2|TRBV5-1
CATQGPGELFF
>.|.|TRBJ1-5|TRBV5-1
CASSLVGDQPQHF
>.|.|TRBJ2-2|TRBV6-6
CASLSWRGNTGELFF
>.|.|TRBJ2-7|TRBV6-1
CASSPGQLWSYEQYF
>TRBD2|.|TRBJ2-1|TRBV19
CASNSGGYNEQFF